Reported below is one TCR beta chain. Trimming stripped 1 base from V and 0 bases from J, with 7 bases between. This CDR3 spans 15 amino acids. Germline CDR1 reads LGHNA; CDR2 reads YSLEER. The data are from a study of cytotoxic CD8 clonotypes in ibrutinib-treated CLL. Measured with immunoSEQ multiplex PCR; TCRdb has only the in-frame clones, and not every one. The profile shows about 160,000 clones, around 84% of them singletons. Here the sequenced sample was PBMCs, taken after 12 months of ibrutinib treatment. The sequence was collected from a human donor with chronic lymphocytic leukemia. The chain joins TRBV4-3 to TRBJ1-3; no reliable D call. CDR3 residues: CASSQVGISGNTIYF. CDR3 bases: TGCGCCAGCAGCCAAGTTGGGATCTCTGGAAACACCATATATTTT.